This TCR beta chain emerged from a study of shared clonotypes between healthy human individuals. In regard to this clone: Its antigen is still unknown.

Replicate PCRs run on sorted subsets employed roughly 180 ng DNA, approximately 30,000 T cell genomes. The table came from immunoSEQ multiplex PCR; TCRdb's copy has only in-frame clones and leaves some out. Among about 980,000 clones listed, 70% to 85% were seen once. Study-level points and caveats: It was expected that sequencing depth would affect clonotype sharing among donors.

Unmatched junction bases numbered 10, after V lost 3 bases and J lost 4 bases. Per germline, CDR1 GTSNPN and CDR2 SVGIG (reference sequence). CDR3 length: 16 residues. This chain joins TRBV30 and TRBJ2-3, with 10 bases fitting TRBD2. The sequence came from a man between 18 and 35 years old in good health. The specimen was memory CD4+ T cells sorted from blood. As for subset: CD45RA-negative fraction. CDR3 in DNA: TGTGCCTGGAGCCCGGCACTAGCGGGATACTCAGATACGCAGTATTTT. This sequence encodes CAWSPALAGYSDTQYF.